The clone carrying this TCR beta chain was counted between two and nine times. Time point noted: sample taken at primary tumor resection. The donors, 70 to 80 patients with untreated early-stage non-small cell lung cancer, provided the samples. Without sorting, whole RNA was sequenced from tumor, nontumor lung or frozen PBMC. This record belongs to a study of spatial heterogeneity in lung cancer. Overall study: Sequence detection consistently recorded a greater number of beta-chain than alpha-chain sequences.

With V trimmed by 4 bases and J by 5 bases, 4 bases remained unmatched. This CDR3 has 15 amino acids. Germline CDR1 reads SQVTM; CDR2 reads ANQGSEA. A unique molecular identifier was carried by every single TCR cDNA molecule. TCRdb fed the 5' RACE reads into MiXCR, producing one record per CDR3 protein. Among roughly 38,000 distinct CDR3 sequences, under 4% were seen once, and the ten largest hold around 36%. The clonotype originates from a male donor with early-stage non-small cell lung cancer. This chain joins TRBV29-1 and TRBJ2-3; TRBD2 matches at 15 bases. The specimen comprised normal lung tissue next to the tumor, sampled at surgery. As DNA, the CDR3 is TGCAGCGTTGGAGGGACTAGCGGGGGGATAGATACGCAGTATTTT. It specifies CSVGGTSGGIDTQYF.